The source of this T cell receptor (beta chain) is a study of blood T cell repertoires in COVID-19. About the research overall: COVID-19 samples from acute and convalescent phases originated in the United States, Italy and Spain. In each case, the material was cDNA or gDNA derived from T cells, B-cell-depleted T cells, or PBMCs.

Authors' data handling: Reference gene primer amplification gave nucleated cell count estimates. TCRdb keeps only in-frame clones here, not all; method: immunoSEQ multiplex PCR. V and J calls and clone size follow that table, whereas D and trimming were derived from the DNA. The sample holds around 330,000 clones, around 87% seen once. CDR3 length: 14 amino acids. Looked up from germline, CDR1 is SGHRS and CDR2 is YFSETQ. Between the trimmed V and J ends, which lost 4 bases and 6 bases, there was a span of 16 bases. This TCR was recovered from a woman aged 45 to 65 with active or convalescent COVID-19. Sequencing was performed on peripheral blood. The chain recombines TRBV5-1 with TRBJ1-1, with D unresolved. The CDR3 sequence is CASSDPGRTSEAFF. CDR3 nucleotide sequence: TGCGCCAGCAGCGATCCGGGTAGAACATCTGAAGCTTTCTTT.